This T cell receptor beta chain originates from a study of CD8 T cells in ankylosing spondylitis. From the 5' RACE reads, TCRdb called clonotypes with MiXCR, one entry per CDR3 protein. The sample contains roughly 130,000 distinct CDR3 sequences, over 6.5% of which appear only once. J lost 2 bases, V lost 4 bases, and 5 bases had no gene match. This CDR3 is built from 15 residues. Germline CDR1 reads SGHVS; CDR2 reads FQNEAQ. This clonotype was counted at least ten times. The sequence was collected from a male donor with ankylosing spondylitis or in good health (not recorded which). This chain connects TRBV7-8 to TRBJ2-1, with 7 bases lining up with TRBD2. What was sequenced was blood, either unsorted or a sorted T cell fraction (not recorded which). CDR3 coding DNA: TGTGCCAGCAGCTACGGTGGGGGGGCCTACAATGAGCAGTTCTTC. The encoded protein is CASSYGGGAYNEQFF.